The clone carrying this T cell receptor (beta chain) occurred a few times. Antigen unknown. The CDR3 runs 13 residues. Between the trimmed V and J ends, which lost 6 bases and 8 bases, there was a span of 16 bases. Per germline, CDR1 MRHNA and CDR2 SNTAGT. This record comes from a study of beta chain features in type 1 diabetes. Study at large: Cell yields, gender and age were comparable in patients and healthy donors. The study's findings and limits: All four CD4+ subsets of Type 1 diabetes patients contained TCRB CDR3s that were moderately but significantly shorter.

cDNA synthesis used the whole RNA isolate, giving expressed TCRB sequences. The method was immunoSEQ multiplex PCR; TCRdb's version includes in-frame clones alone and lacks a portion of them. The sample comprises approximately 150,000 clones, 10% to 15% of which are singletons, and 1% to 1.5% rests with the top ten. The receptor was derived from a man aged 18 to 29 with type 1 diabetes. The sequenced material came from central memory CD4+ T cells from blood. The gene calls are TRBV6-4 and TRBJ1-2, with D perhaps TRBD1 (5 bases). The CDR3 is CASRPGALWGYTF. The CDR3 DNA reads as TGTGCCAGCAGACCCGGGGCCCTCTGGGGCTACACCTTC.